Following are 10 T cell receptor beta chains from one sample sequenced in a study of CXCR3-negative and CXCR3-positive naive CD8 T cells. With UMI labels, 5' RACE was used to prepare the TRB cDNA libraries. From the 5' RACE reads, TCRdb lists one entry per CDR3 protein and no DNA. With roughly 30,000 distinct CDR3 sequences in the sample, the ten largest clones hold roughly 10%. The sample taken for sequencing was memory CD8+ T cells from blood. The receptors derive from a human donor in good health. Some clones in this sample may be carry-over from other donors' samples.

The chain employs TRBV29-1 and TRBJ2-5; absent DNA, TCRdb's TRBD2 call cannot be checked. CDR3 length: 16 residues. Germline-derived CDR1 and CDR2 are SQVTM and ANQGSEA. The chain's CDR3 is CSVEGLAGGHRETQYF.

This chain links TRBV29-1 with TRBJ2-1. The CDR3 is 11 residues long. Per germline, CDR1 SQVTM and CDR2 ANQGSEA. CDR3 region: CSVEAGNEQFF.

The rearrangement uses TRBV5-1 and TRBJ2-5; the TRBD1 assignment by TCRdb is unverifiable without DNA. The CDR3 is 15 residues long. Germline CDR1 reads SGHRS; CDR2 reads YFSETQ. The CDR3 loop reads CASSLGQGAQETQYF.

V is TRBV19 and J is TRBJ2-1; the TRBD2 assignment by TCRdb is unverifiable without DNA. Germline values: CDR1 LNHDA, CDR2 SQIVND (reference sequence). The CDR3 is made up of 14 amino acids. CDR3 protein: CASSALAGYDEQFF.

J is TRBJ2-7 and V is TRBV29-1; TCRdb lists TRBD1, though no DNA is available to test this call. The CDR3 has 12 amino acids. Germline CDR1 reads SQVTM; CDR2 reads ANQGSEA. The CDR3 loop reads CSVESGNYEQYF.

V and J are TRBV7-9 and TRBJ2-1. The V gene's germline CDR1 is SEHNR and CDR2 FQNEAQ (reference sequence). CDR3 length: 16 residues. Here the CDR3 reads CASSFYAGSSYNEQFF. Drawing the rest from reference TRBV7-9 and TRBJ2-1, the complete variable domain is DTGVSQNPRHKITKRGQNVTFRCDPISEHNRLYWYRQTLGQGPEFLTYFQNEAQLEKSRLLSDRFSAERPKGSFSTLEIQRTEQGDSAMYLCASSFYAGSSYNEQFFGPGTRLTVL.

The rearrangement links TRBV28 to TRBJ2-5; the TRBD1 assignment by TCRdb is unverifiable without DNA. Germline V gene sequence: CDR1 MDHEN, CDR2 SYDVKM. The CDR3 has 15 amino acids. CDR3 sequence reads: CASRMRQRLQETQYF.

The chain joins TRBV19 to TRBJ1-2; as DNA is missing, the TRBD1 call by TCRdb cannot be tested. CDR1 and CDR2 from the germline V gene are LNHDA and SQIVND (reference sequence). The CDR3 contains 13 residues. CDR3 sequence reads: CASSWGQGYGYTF.

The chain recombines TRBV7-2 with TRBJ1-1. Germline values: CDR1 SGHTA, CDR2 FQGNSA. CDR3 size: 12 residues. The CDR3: CASSWGWSEAFF.

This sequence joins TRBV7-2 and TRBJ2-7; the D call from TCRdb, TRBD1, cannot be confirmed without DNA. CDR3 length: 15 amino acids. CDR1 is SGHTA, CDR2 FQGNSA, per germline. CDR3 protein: CASSLGGQDLYEQYF.